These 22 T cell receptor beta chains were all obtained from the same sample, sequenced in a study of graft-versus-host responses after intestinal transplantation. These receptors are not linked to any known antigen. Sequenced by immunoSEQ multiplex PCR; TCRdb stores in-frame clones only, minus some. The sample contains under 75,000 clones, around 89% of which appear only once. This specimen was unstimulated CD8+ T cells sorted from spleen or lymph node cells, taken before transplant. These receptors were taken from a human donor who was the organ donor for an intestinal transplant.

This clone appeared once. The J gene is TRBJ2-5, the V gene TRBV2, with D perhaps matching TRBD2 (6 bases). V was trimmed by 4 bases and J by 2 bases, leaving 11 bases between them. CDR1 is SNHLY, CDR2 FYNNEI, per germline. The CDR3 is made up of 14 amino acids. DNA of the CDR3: TGTGCCAGCAGTGGGGGGGAAGTTCAAGAGACCCAGTACTTC. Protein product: CASSGGEVQETQYF.

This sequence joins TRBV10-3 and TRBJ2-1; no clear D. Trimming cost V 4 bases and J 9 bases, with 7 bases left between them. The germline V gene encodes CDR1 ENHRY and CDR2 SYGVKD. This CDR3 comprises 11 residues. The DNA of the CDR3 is TGTGCCATCAGTGTCTCCCTTGAGCAGTTCTTC. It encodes CAISVSLEQFF.

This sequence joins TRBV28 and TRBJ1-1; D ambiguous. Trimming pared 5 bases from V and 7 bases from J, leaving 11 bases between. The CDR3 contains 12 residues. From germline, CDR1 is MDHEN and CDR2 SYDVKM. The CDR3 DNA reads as TGTGCCAGCAGTCTTCGGGTGGGTGAAGCTTTCTTT. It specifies CASSLRVGEAFF.

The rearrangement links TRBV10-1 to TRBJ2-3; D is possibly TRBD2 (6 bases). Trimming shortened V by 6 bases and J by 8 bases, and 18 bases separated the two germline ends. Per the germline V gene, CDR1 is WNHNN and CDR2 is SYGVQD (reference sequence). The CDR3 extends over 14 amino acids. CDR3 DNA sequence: TGCGCCAGCAGCCCACACAGACTAGACGGTACGCAGTATTTT. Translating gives CASSPHRLDGTQYF.

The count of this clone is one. CDR3 DNA sequence: TGTGCCAGCAGCTTATCGGACAGGGGCATTCGTCAGCCCCAGCATTTT. Translating gives CASSLSDRGIRQPQHF. V gene TRBV5-6 combines with J gene TRBJ1-5; 9 bases are shared with TRBD1. There are 16 residues in the CDR3. With 2 bases clipped from V and 6 bases from J, the junction kept 9 bases outside the gene matches. Per the germline V gene, CDR1 is SGHDT and CDR2 is YYEEEE. The whole variable domain, filled in from reference TRBV5-6 and TRBJ1-5, reads DAGVTQSPTHLIKTRGQQVTLRCSPKSGHDTVSWYQQALGQGPQFIFQYYEEEERQRGNFPDRFSGHQFPNYSSELNVNALLLGDSALYLCASSLSDRGIRQPQHFGDGTRLSIL.

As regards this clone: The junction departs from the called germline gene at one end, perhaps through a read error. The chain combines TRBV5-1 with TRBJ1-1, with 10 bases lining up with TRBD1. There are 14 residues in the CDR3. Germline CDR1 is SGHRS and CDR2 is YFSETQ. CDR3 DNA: TGCGCCAGCAGGTTGGGACAGGGGAGCACTGAAGCTTTCTTT. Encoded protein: CASRLGQGSTEAFF.

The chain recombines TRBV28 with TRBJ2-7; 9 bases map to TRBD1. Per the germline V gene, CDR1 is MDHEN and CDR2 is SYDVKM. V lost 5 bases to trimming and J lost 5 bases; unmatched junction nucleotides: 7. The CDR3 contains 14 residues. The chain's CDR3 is CASSPGQGSDEQYV. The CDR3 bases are TGTGCCAGCAGTCCGGGACAGGGAAGCGACGAGCAGTACGTC.

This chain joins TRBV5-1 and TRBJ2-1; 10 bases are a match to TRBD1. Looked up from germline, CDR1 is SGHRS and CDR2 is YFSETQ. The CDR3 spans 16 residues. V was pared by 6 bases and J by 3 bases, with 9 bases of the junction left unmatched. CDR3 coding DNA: TGCGCCAGCACCCTCGGTCGGACAGGGGGCTACAATGAGCAGTTCTTC. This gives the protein CASTLGRTGGYNEQFF.

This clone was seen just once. The CDR3: CASSLGGTGGPYNEQFF. The CDR3 region has the DNA TGCGCCAGCAGCTTGGGAGGTACGGGGGGGCCGTACAATGAGCAGTTCTTC. V gene TRBV5-1 combines with J gene TRBJ2-1; 8 bases are shared with TRBD2. The V gene end was trimmed by 0 bases and the J gene end by 4 bases; junction bases not matched to a gene: 9. There are 17 residues in the CDR3. Germline V gene data show CDR1 as SGHRS and CDR2 as YFSETQ.

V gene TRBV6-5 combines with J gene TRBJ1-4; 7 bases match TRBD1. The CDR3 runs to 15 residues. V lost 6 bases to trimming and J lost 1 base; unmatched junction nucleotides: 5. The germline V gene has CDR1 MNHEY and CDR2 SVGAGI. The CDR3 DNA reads TGTGCCAGCAGCCAATCAGGGGGAACTAATGAAAAACTGTTTTTT. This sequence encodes CASSQSGGTNEKLFF.

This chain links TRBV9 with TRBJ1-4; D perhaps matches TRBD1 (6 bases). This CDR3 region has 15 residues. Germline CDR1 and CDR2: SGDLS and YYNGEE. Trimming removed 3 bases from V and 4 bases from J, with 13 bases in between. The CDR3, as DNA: TGTGCCAGCAGCGCTCAGGGGTTGGGTAATGAAAAACTGTTTTTT. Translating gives CASSAQGLGNEKLFF.

The CDR3 protein is CASSKNQVEAWDYGYTF. The CDR3 DNA reads TGTGCCAGCAGCAAAAACCAGGTGGAGGCTTGGGACTATGGCTACACCTTC. The chain uses TRBV21-1 and TRBJ1-2. TRBV21-1 is shown as a pseudogene. The CDR3 covers 17 residues.

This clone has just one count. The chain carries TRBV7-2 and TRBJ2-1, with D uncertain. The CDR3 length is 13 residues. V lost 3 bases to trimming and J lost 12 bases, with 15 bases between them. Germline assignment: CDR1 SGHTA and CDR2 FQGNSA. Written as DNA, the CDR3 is TGTGCCAGCAGCTTGGTCTACCCTCGAGGGCAGTTCTTC. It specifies CASSLVYPRGQFF. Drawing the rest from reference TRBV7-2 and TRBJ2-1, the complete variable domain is GAGVSQSPSNKVTEKGKDVELRCDPISGHTALYWYRQSLGQGLEFLIYFQGNSAPDKSGLPSDRFSAERTGGSVSTLTIQRTQQEDSAVYLCASSLVYPRGQFFGPGTRLTVL.

The CDR3 sequence: CASSYSSWGNTIYF. In nucleotides, the CDR3 is TGTGCCAGCAGTTACTCGAGTTGGGGAAACACCATATATTTT. The chain uses TRBV6-5 and TRBJ1-3; D unclear. The CDR3 has 14 amino acids. Germline CDR1 and CDR2: MNHEY and SVGAGI. Trimming removed 0 bases at V and 4 bases at J, with 7 bases between.

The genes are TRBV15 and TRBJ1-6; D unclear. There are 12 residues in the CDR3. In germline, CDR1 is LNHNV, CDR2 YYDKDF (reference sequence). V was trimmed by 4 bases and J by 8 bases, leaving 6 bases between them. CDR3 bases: TGTGCCACCAGCAAGGAGTATTCACCCCTCCACTTT. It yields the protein CATSKEYSPLHF.

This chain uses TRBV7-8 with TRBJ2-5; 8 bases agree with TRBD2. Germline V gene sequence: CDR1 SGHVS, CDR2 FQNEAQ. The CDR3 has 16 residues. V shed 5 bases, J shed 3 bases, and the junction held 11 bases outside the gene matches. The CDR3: CASSPRIAGYKETQYF. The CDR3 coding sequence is TGTGCCAGCAGCCCCCGGATAGCGGGGTATAAAGAGACCCAGTACTTC.

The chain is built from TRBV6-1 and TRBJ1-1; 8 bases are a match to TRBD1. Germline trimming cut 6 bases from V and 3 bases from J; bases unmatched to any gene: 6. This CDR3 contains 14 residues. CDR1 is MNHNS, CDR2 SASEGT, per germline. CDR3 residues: CASRAGGAYTEAFF. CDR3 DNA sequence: TGTGCCAGCAGAGCAGGGGGCGCTTACACTGAAGCTTTCTTT.

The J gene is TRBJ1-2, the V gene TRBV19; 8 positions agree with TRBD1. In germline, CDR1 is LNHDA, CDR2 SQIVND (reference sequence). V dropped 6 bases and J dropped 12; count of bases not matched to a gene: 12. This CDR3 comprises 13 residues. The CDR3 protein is CASSSTDRDVDTF. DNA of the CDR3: TGTGCCAGTAGCTCGACGGACAGGGATGTCGACACCTTC.

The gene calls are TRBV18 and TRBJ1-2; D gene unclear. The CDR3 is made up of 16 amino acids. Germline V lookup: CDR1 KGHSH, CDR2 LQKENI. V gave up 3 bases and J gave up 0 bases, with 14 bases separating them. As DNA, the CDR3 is TGTGCCAGCTCACCCGCCTGGAGAAGTGCTAACTATGGCTACACCTTC. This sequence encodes CASSPAWRSANYGYTF.

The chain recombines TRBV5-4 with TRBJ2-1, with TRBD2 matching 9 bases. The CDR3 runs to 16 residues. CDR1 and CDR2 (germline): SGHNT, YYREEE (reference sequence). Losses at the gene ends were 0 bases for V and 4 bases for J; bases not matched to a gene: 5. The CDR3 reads CASSLGASGVYNEQFF. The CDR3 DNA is TGTGCCAGCAGCTTGGGCGCTAGCGGGGTTTACAATGAGCAGTTCTTC. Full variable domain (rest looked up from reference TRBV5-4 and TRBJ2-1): ETGVTQSPTHLIKTRGQQVTLRCSSQSGHNTVSWYQQALGQGPQFIFQYYREEENGRGNFPPRFSGLQFPNYSSELNVNALELDDSALYLCASSLGASGVYNEQFFGPGTRLTVL.

CDR3 region: CATGTGESQPQHF. In DNA form, the CDR3 reads TGTGCCACTGGGACAGGGGAAAGTCAGCCCCAGCATTTT. The chain combines TRBV4-2 with TRBJ1-5, with 10 bases matching TRBD1. The CDR3 has 13 residues. V was pared by 10 bases and J by 6 bases, with 6 bases of the junction left unmatched. The germline V gene has CDR1 LGHNA and CDR2 YNFKEQ.

CDR3 coding DNA: TGTGCCAGCAGTTCCGCGGGGGCCTACGAGCAGTACGTC. Residues: CASSSAGAYEQYV. The chain has TRBV7-9 and TRBJ2-7, with 7 nucleotides matching TRBD2. The CDR3 loop spans 13 amino acids. Germline trimming cut 6 bases from V and 2 bases from J; bases unmatched to any gene: 4. Looked up from germline, CDR1 is SEHNR and CDR2 is FQNEAQ (reference sequence).